This is a list of T cell receptor beta chains from one sample in a study of T-cell memory formation after mild COVID-19. TCRdb re-derived calls from the 5' RACE reads in MiXCR, one entry per CDR3 protein. The table records fewer than 350,000 distinct CDR3 sequences, around an eighth of them present only once. Sequencing used PBMCs or a T cell subset sorted from them (not recorded which). The receptors here all came from a man aged 18 to 35 who had mild COVID-19 (a few samples of this study predate the infection). Cell type and time point are not known. Each CDR3 is given with its conserved first and last residue. A D gene is named only where the DNA matches it firmly. The size entry is marked missing in some rows and otherwise reads once, few, many or a size class.

J: TRBJ1-2; V: TRBV7-2; size: few; length: 11; D: .; CDR3: CASSPDYGYTF; DNA: TGTGCCAGCAGCCCCGACTATGGCTACACCTTC
J: TRBJ1-2; V: TRBV7-2; size: .; length: 13; D: .; CDR3: CASSLVVTNGYTF; DNA: TGTGCCAGCAGCTTAGTCGTGACGAATGGCTACACCTTC
J: TRBJ1-5; V: TRBV6-5; size: few; length: 14; D: .; CDR3: CASSQTASNQPQHF; DNA: TGTGCCAGCAGTCAGACAGCCAGCAATCAGCCCCAGCATTTT
J: TRBJ2-7; V: TRBV5-5; size: .; length: 15; D: TRBD1; CDR3: CASSLSGQSTYEQYF; DNA: TGTGCCAGCAGCTTGTCGGGACAGTCTACCTACGAGCAGTACTTC
J: TRBJ1-6; V: TRBV18; size: .; length: 15; D: .; CDR3: CASSSAGTANSPLHF; DNA: TGTGCCAGCTCATCAGCCGGGACGGCTAATTCACCCCTCCACTTT
J: TRBJ2-1; V: TRBV7-9; size: .; length: 15; D: TRBD2; CDR3: CASSSGGALYNEQFF; DNA: TGTGCCAGCAGCTCGGGAGGGGCGCTTTACAATGAGCAGTTCTTC
J: TRBJ2-3; V: TRBV12-3/TRBV12-4; size: .; length: 12; D: .; CDR3: CASSYAPDTQYF; DNA: TGTGCCAGCAGTTATGCGCCAGATACGCAGTATTTT
J: TRBJ1-5; V: TRBV7-2; size: few; length: 14; D: TRBD1; CDR3: CASSSRTGNQPQHF; DNA: TGTGCCAGCAGCTCCCGGACAGGGAATCAGCCCCAGCATTTT
J: TRBJ2-1; V: TRBV5-1; size: .; length: 15; D: TRBD2; CDR3: CASSSAGLTHNEQFF; DNA: TGCGCCAGCAGCTCAGCGGGGTTAACTCACAATGAGCAGTTCTTC
J: TRBJ2-3; V: TRBV6-5; size: few; length: 12; D: .; CDR3: CATGAGPPTQYF; DNA: TGTGCCACCGGCGCCGGTCCCCCTACGCAGTATTTT
J: TRBJ1-6; V: TRBV7-2; size: few; length: 15; D: .; CDR3: CASSLFRADNSPLHF; DNA: TGTGCCAGCAGCTTATTCCGGGCAGATAATTCACCCCTCCACTTT
J: TRBJ2-5; V: TRBV4-2; size: many; length: 16; D: .; CDR3: CASSQDQQQGWETQYF; DNA: TGTGCCAGCAGCCAAGATCAACAACAGGGTTGGGAGACCCAGTACTTC
J: TRBJ1-4; V: TRBV11-3; size: few; length: 15; D: .; CDR3: CASSLGGSGKEKLFF; DNA: TGTGCCAGCAGCTTAGGGGGTTCAGGAAAAGAAAAACTGTTTTTT
J: TRBJ1-1; V: TRBV12-3/TRBV12-4; size: few; length: 13; D: TRBD1; CDR3: CASSEGQGGPAFF; DNA: TGTGCCAGCAGTGAAGGACAGGGGGGTCCAGCTTTCTTT
J: TRBJ2-3; V: TRBV5-4; size: few; length: 15; D: TRBD1; CDR3: CASSPGGQGGGTQYF; DNA: TGTGCCAGCAGCCCGGGCGGACAGGGTGGCGGTACGCAGTATTTT
J: TRBJ1-1; V: TRBV4-1; size: many; length: 17; D: TRBD1; CDR3: CASSQVTIGTGYTEAFF; DNA: TGCGCCAGCAGCCAAGTAACTATAGGGACAGGGTACACTGAAGCTTTCTTT
J: TRBJ2-6; V: TRBV7-9; size: few; length: 16; D: .; CDR3: CASSLVPSSGANVLTF; DNA: TGTGCCAGCAGCTTAGTCCCCAGCTCTGGGGCCAACGTCCTGACTTTC
J: TRBJ1-5; V: TRBV6-6; size: .; length: 15; D: .; CDR3: CASSIWTASNQPQHF; DNA: TGTGCCAGCAGTATATGGACAGCTAGCAATCAGCCCCAGCATTTT
J: TRBJ2-1; V: TRBV5-5; size: .; length: 15; D: TRBD2; CDR3: CASSPGRTPRNEQFF; DNA: TGTGCCAGCAGCCCCGGGAGGACCCCTCGCAATGAGCAGTTCTTC
J: TRBJ2-2; V: TRBV7-2; size: .; length: 15; D: .; CDR3: CASSRTPAGTGELFF; DNA: TGTGCCAGCAGCCGAACCCCGGCGGGCACCGGGGAGCTGTTTTTT
J: TRBJ2-1; V: TRBV25-1; size: few; length: 16; D: TRBD1; CDR3: CASSEVQGDPYNEQFF; DNA: TGTGCCAGCAGTGAAGTGCAGGGGGACCCCTACAATGAGCAGTTCTTC
J: TRBJ2-3; V: TRBV6-5; size: .; length: 14; D: .; CDR3: CASRARRFTDTQYF; DNA: TGTGCCAGCAGGGCTAGGAGGTTCACAGATACGCAGTATTTT
J: TRBJ1-1; V: TRBV20-1; size: .; length: 13; D: .; CDR3: CSARVLGGTEAFF; DNA: TGCAGTGCTAGAGTTCTGGGGGGCACTGAAGCTTTCTTT
J: TRBJ2-6; V: TRBV7-9; size: few; length: 13; D: .; CDR3: CASISSGANVLTF; DNA: TGTGCCAGCATCAGCTCTGGGGCCAACGTCCTGACTTTC
J: TRBJ1-5; V: TRBV6-5; size: few; length: 15; D: TRBD1; CDR3: CASRPWTGSNQPQHF; DNA: TGTGCCAGCAGACCCTGGACAGGGAGCAATCAGCCCCAGCATTTT